Sequencing of this T cell receptor beta chain was carried out in a study of blood T cell repertoires in COVID-19. Study-wide background: The United States, Italy and Spain provided the acute and convalescent COVID-19 samples.

This table comes from immunoSEQ multiplex PCR, and its TCRdb copy is limited to in-frame clones, with some not included. The table records about 59,000 clones, roughly 85% of them present only once. This clonotype originated in a man in his fifties or sixties with acute or convalescent COVID-19. Sequencing was performed on peripheral blood.

The chain's CDR3 is CASSERLEAYEQYF. The DNA of the CDR3 is TGTGCCAGCAGTGAAAGGTTGGAGGCCTACGAGCAGTACTTC. V usage is TRBV6-1 and J usage is TRBJ2-7; D is possibly TRBD2 (5 bases). This CDR3 is built from 14 residues. V shed 2 bases and J shed 2 bases, with 10 bases lying between them. Per the germline V gene, CDR1 is MNHNS and CDR2 is SASEGT.